The clone carrying this TCR beta chain was counted between two and nine times. Its antigen is not identified. This CDR3 is 17 amino acids long. Deletions cut 1 base from V and 0 bases from J, with 10 bases between. Germline V CDR1 and CDR2: LGHNA, YSLEER. These data originate in a study of response to subunit inactivated influenza vaccine. Findings of the study overall: After each seasonal influenza vaccination, few new T cells are recruited, the authors suggested.

TCRdb re-analysed the RT-PCR reads in MiXCR, keeping a single row per CDR3 protein. The table includes about 530,000 distinct CDR3 sequences, 10% to 15% detected once. Sequencing used PBMCs from blood, obtained 45 days after vaccination. V and J are TRBV4-3 and TRBJ1-6; D is possibly TRBD1 (5 bases). The receptor comes from a man aged 45-65 years who received an inactivated influenza vaccine. This CDR3 is CASSQAPRGSYNSPLHF. Written as DNA, the CDR3 is TGCGCCAGCAGCCAAGCCCCGAGGGGCTCCTATAATTCACCCCTCCACTTT.